Described below is a single T cell receptor (beta chain) sequence and its context. V lost 5 bases and J 4 bases, leaving 27 bases between the germline ends. Germline CDR1 GTSNPN, CDR2 SVGIG (reference sequence). The length of the CDR3 is 19 residues. This sample stems from a study of blood T cell repertoires in COVID-19. Whole-study context: Italy, Spain and the United States were the sources of the convalescent and acute COVID-19 samples.

Profiling relied on immunoSEQ multiplex PCR, and the TCRdb table lists in-frame clones only, not all of them. The sample has a few hundred thousand clones, around 90% seen once. The source material was peripheral blood. The clonotype was recovered from a man aged 35 to 55 with acute or convalescent COVID-19. J is TRBJ2-6 and V is TRBV30, with a possible D match to TRBD2 (6 bases). The DNA of the CDR3 is TGTGCCTGGGAAGGGACTGACTTGGGAACTACTCTGGGGGCCAACGTCCTGACTTTC. This sequence encodes CAWEGTDLGTTLGANVLTF.